The T cell receptor (beta chain) under discussion was sequenced for a study of T cell responses to AZD1222 COVID-19 vaccine. Study at large: Combined were second doses at about 4 or about 12 weeks.

Libraries were prepared by immunoSEQ multiplex PCR; TCRdb keeps only in-frame clonotypes and omits some of them. The table has some 150,000 clones, about nine tenths seen once. With 5 bases clipped from V and 6 bases from J, the junction kept 4 bases outside the gene matches. The CDR3 runs 14 residues. CDR1 and CDR2 (germline): SGHTA, FQGTGA. The starting material was peripheral blood, obtained on day 0 of AZD1222 vaccination. This chain links TRBV7-3 with TRBJ2-3; TRBD2 aligns across 11 bases. This TCR derives from an adult in good health. CDR3 nucleotide sequence: TGTGCCAGCAGCATAGCGGGAGGGCCCGATACGCAGTATTTT. Translation: CASSIAGGPDTQYF.